A single sample gave rise to the 21 T cell receptor beta chains below, sequenced in a study of identical twins. TCRdb analysed the 5' RACE reads with MiXCR anew, one entry per CDR3 protein. The repertoire consists of 500,000 or so distinct CDR3 sequences, with roughly an eighth occurring once and the leading ten covering about 0.97%. The data were also submitted as part of a second study, on yellow fever vaccine responses in identical twins.

The sequencing input was CD4+ T cells sorted from blood. All receptors come from a woman between 18 and 29 years old in good health.

This clonotype was seen a handful of times. This sequence joins TRBV10-2 and TRBJ2-1, with unresolved D. The CDR3 length is 10 residues. V was trimmed by 8 bases and J by 8 bases, leaving 7 bases between them. Germline assignment: CDR1 WSHSY and CDR2 SAAADI. DNA for the CDR3: TGCGCCAGCTATAGTTATGAGCAGTTCTTC. Translating gives CASYSYEQFF.

The genes are TRBV6-2 or TRBV6-3 and TRBJ2-1, with D tentatively TRBD1 (7 bases). Germline CDR1 and CDR2: MNHEY and SVGEGT. The CDR3 has 15 amino acids. The V gene lost 6 bases and the J gene lost 8 bases, with 20 bases spanning the gap. CDR3 residues: CASRPQGQGGYEQFF. The CDR3 nucleotides are TGTGCCAGCAGGCCTCAGGGGCAGGGGGGCTATGAGCAGTTCTTC.

The chain combines TRBV6-5 with TRBJ2-7, with D possibly being TRBD1 (5 bases). Trimming removed 10 bases at V and 3 bases at J, with 13 bases between. CDR3 length equals 12 residues. The germline CDR1 and CDR2 sequences are MNHEY and SVGAGI. CDR3 coding DNA: TGTGCCACCAAGACAGCTTTCTACGAGCAGTACTTC. It encodes CATKTAFYEQYF.

This clonotype has only a few counts. The chain couples TRBV5-1 to TRBJ2-7; no firm D call. The V and J ends lost 2 bases and 3 bases respectively, with 9 bases between them. In germline, CDR1 is SGHRS, CDR2 YFSETQ. This CDR3 is built from 13 residues. The CDR3 region has the DNA TGCGCCAGCAGCTTTGCCCAAAACTACGAGCAGTACTTC. This gives the protein CASSFAQNYEQYF.

In this sample, this clonotype turned up many times. The chain employs TRBV20-1 and TRBJ2-7, with D tentatively TRBD1 or TRBD2 (5 bases each). V lost 3 bases to trimming and J lost 6 bases, with 9 bases between them. The CDR3 consists of 11 residues. The germline gives CDR1 DFQATT, CDR2 SNEGSKA (reference sequence). The CDR3 DNA reads as TGCAGTGCTAGTTGGGGGACCGAGCAGTACTTC. Translating it yields CSASWGTEQYF.

This clonotype was seen at least ten times. The rearrangement uses TRBV10-3 and TRBJ2-2, with 8 bases matching TRBD1. Germline V gene sequence: CDR1 ENHRY, CDR2 SYGVKD. J gave up 3 bases and V 8 bases, and 8 bases lay outside the gene matches. The CDR3 runs 15 residues. CDR3 in amino acids: CAIGPTGADTGELFF. In nucleotides, the CDR3 is TGTGCCATCGGTCCGACAGGGGCCGACACCGGGGAGCTGTTTTTT.

The rearrangement uses TRBV14 and TRBJ2-1, with D perhaps matching TRBD1 or TRBD2 (5 bases each). V was trimmed by 1 base and J by 0 bases, leaving 13 bases between them. The length of the CDR3 is 17 residues. Per germline, CDR1 SGHDN and CDR2 FVKESK. For the CDR3, the DNA is TGTGCCAGCAGCCAAGGGGGTGGGACGGGCTCCTACAATGAGCAGTTCTTC. It codes for CASSQGGGTGSYNEQFF.

This clonotype has a handful of counts. V usage is TRBV18 and J usage is TRBJ2-3, with D possibly TRBD1 on 5 matching bases. Germline lookup yields CDR1 KGHSH and CDR2 LQKENI. The CDR3 length is 16 residues. The ends were cut back, 2 bases at V and 5 bases at J, with 17 bases in the middle. Here the CDR3 reads CASSPTGRKSEDTQYF. DNA for the CDR3: TGTGCCAGCTCACCAACAGGCCGCAAGTCCGAAGATACGCAGTATTTT. Supplemented by reference TRBV18 and TRBJ2-3, the full variable domain reads NAGVMQNPRHLVRRRGQEARLRCSPMKGHSHVYWYRQLPEEGLKFMVYLQKENIIDESGMPKERFSAEFPKEGPSILRIQQVVRGDSAAYFCASSPTGRKSEDTQYFGPGTRLTVL.

This clonotype has a count of ten or more. The V gene is TRBV10-3, the J gene TRBJ2-7; D is unclear. The CDR3 covers 13 residues. CDR1 is ENHRY, CDR2 SYGVKD, per germline. V dropped 6 bases and J dropped 1 base, with 10 bases sitting between them. CDR3 residues: CAIRQTDSYEQYF. In nucleotides, the CDR3 is TGTGCCATCAGGCAGACTGATTCCTACGAGCAGTACTTC.

In its sample, this clonotype was seen a few times. DNA of the CDR3: TGTGCCAGCAGCTTAAGCGGGGCTGTTGGGAGCACCGGGGAGCTGTTTTTT. Encoded protein: CASSLSGAVGSTGELFF. The rearrangement uses TRBV7-4 and TRBJ2-2, with 7 bases that match TRBD2. Trimming removed 2 bases from V and 4 bases from J; junction bases left unmatched: 10. Germline loops: CDR1 SGHVT, CDR2 SQSDAQ. The CDR3 totals 17 residues.

V gene TRBV11-2 combines with J gene TRBJ1-6; possibly TRBD1 for D (5 bases). The V gene's germline CDR1 is SGHAT and CDR2 FQNNGV. V gave up 1 base and J gave up 0 bases, with 10 bases separating them. The CDR3 sequence is 17 residues long. The CDR3, as DNA: TGTGCCAGCAGCTTAGTGGCGGGGCTCTCCTATAATTCACCCCTCCACTTT. It is translated as CASSLVAGLSYNSPLHF.

This clonotype has a count of ten or more. The chain uses TRBV5-6 and TRBJ2-1, with 8 bases fitting TRBD2. The germline V gene has CDR1 SGHDT and CDR2 YYEEEE. Unmatched junction bases numbered 9, after V lost 1 base and J lost 9 bases. This CDR3 has 15 residues. CDR3 protein: CASSLMTGGPSEQFF. The CDR3 DNA is TGTGCCAGCAGCTTGATGACGGGGGGGCCCAGTGAGCAGTTCTTC.

This clonotype has ten or more counts. CDR3 loop: CATSRGYEQYF. The DNA of the CDR3 is TGTGCCACCAGCAGAGGGTACGAGCAGTACTTC. The rearrangement uses TRBV15 and TRBJ2-7, with D unresolved. The germline V gene has CDR1 LNHNV and CDR2 YYDKDF (reference sequence). The CDR3 runs to 11 residues. The V gene lost 1 base and the J gene lost 4 bases, with 2 bases spanning the gap.

This clonotype was recorded a few times. The CDR3 sequence is CASSLTTNTQYF. The CDR3 coding sequence is TGTGCCAGCAGCTTAACTACGAATACGCAGTATTTT. The chain is built from TRBV7-3 and TRBJ2-3; D not certain. This CDR3 region has 12 residues. With 0 bases removed from V and 7 bases from J, the gap between germline ends came to 5 bases. CDR1 is SGHTA and CDR2 is FQGTGA in the germline V gene. Full variable domain (outside the CDR3, taken from reference TRBV7-3 and TRBJ2-3): GAGVSQTPSNKVTEKGKYVELRCDPISGHTALYWYRQSLGQGPEFLIYFQGTGAADDSGLPNDRFFAVRPEGSVSTLKIQRTERGDSAVYLCASSLTTNTQYFGPGTRLTVL.

This clonotype has a handful of counts. The V and J genes are TRBV18 and TRBJ2-1; D remains ambiguous. Germline V gives CDR1 KGHSH, CDR2 LQKENI. Trimming removed 3 bases from V and 7 bases from J, with 4 bases in between. CDR3 length equals 11 residues. The CDR3 is CASSPGNEQFF. The CDR3 coding sequence is TGTGCCAGCTCACCTGGAAATGAGCAGTTCTTC.

This clonotype has a count of ten or more. The V call is TRBV7-2, the J call TRBJ2-7, with 10 bases matching TRBD2. This CDR3 has 15 amino acids. Germline loops: CDR1 SGHTA, CDR2 FQGNSA. The V gene end was trimmed by 5 bases and the J gene end by 3 bases; junction bases not matched to a gene: 7. In nucleotides, the CDR3 is TGTGCCAGCAGCCCTTTTTCTAGCGGGGGCTACGAGCAGTACTTC. Translated, it gives CASSPFSSGGYEQYF.

The chain links TRBV15 to TRBJ1-2, with D perhaps matching TRBD1 (5 bases). CDR1 and CDR2 (germline): LNHNV, YYDKDF (reference sequence). The V end lost 0 bases, the J end lost 4 bases, and 12 bases lay between the germline ends. The CDR3 contains 15 residues. The DNA for the CDR3 is TGTGCCACCAGCAGAGATCGGGGGTACCTCTATGGCTACACCTTC. Translated: CATSRDRGYLYGYTF.

This clonotype has more than one count but fewer than ten. The chain has TRBV5-4 and TRBJ2-7, with 10 bases fitting TRBD2. Germline V gene lookup returns CDR1 SGHNT and CDR2 YYREEE (reference sequence). The CDR3 is made up of 17 amino acids. V shed 0 bases, J shed 5 bases, and the junction held 11 bases outside the gene matches. CDR3 nucleotides: TGTGCCAGCAGCTTGGCTCCAGCGGGAGGGCGTCTCGACGAGCAGTACTTC. Its protein product is CASSLAPAGGRLDEQYF.

The chain has TRBV27 and TRBJ2-1; 7 bases match TRBD2. The junction had 5 bases not matched to a gene; V was cut back by 8 bases and J by 7 bases. Germline loops: CDR1 MNHEY, CDR2 SMNVEV (reference sequence). This CDR3 has 12 amino acids. The CDR3 bases are TGTGCCAGCGGGAGGGGCGGAAATGAGCAGTTCTTC. It yields the protein CASGRGGNEQFF.

The sample holds a few counts of this clonotype. The chain recombines TRBV9 with TRBJ1-4; 11 nucleotides align to TRBD1. This CDR3 is built from 15 residues. Germline trimming cut 4 bases from V and 6 bases from J; bases unmatched to any gene: 5. The germline CDR1 and CDR2 sequences are SGDLS and YYNGEE. The DNA for the CDR3 is TGTGCCAGCAGCCCTCGGACAGGGGGCGATGAAAAACTGTTTTTT. The encoded protein is CASSPRTGGDEKLFF.

This clonotype has at least ten counts. The gene calls are TRBV4-3 and TRBJ2-1; weak D call: TRBD1 (5 bases). Germline V gives CDR1 LGHNA, CDR2 YSLEER. The length of the CDR3 is 16 residues. V shed 0 bases and J shed 2 bases, with 11 bases lying between them. As DNA, the CDR3 is TGCGCCAGCAGCCAAGATTTGACAGTCCCCTACAATGAGCAGTTCTTC. This encodes CASSQDLTVPYNEQFF.